These T cell receptor beta chains were read from a single sample in a study of T cells in Graves' hyperthyroidism and ophthalmopathy. TCRdb called the multiplex PCR reads again in MiXCR, with one record for every CDR3 protein. This sample has fewer than 650,000 distinct CDR3 sequences, with approximately 13% found just once. Input material: blood. The receptors were gathered from a woman aged 30 to 39 with Graves' hyperthyroidism that later progressed to Graves' ophthalmopathy. CDR3s include the opening cysteine and the closing phenylalanine or tryptophan. D genes are given only for firm matches. Size is stated for part of the rows, as once, few or many counts, or as a class when the clone is expanded.

V gene	J gene	D gene	clone size	CDR3 protein	CDR3 DNA
TRBV28	TRBJ1-1	-	-	CASSLSRPLTEAFF	TGTGCCAGCAGTTTAAGCCGGCCGCTCACTGAAGCTTTCTTT
TRBV30	TRBJ1-2	-	many	CAWTPGGWGYTF	TGTGCCTGGACCCCCGGGGGCTGGGGCTACACCTTC
TRBV18	TRBJ1-1	-	few	CASSPATVNTEAFF	TGTGCCAGCTCACCGGCAACAGTGAACACTGAAGCTTTCTTT
TRBV7-9	TRBJ2-1	TRBD1	-	CASSSGQGGNEQFF	TGTGCCAGCAGCTCGGGACAGGGGGGAAATGAGCAGTTCTTC
TRBV14	TRBJ2-2	-	many	CASSQYRSGELFF	TGTGCCAGCAGCCAATACAGATCTGGGGAGCTGTTTTTT
TRBV15	TRBJ1-2	-	-	CATSSVRDWDTHGYTF	TGTGCCACCAGCAGTGTCCGGGACTGGGACACCCATGGCTACACCTTC
TRBV20-1	TRBJ2-7	-	many	CSGRIAATYEQYF	TGCAGTGGTAGAATAGCGGCTACCTACGAGCAGTACTTC
TRBV29-1	TRBJ1-1	-	few	CSVVRGETEAFF	TGCAGCGTTGTTCGGGGTGAAACTGAAGCTTTCTTT
TRBV28	TRBJ2-1	-	many	CASSFPQRGDEQFF	TGTGCCAGCAGTTTTCCCCAGCGCGGCGATGAGCAGTTCTTC
TRBV18	TRBJ1-2	-	many	CASSPRPGEYGYTF	TGTGCCAGCTCACCGAGGCCAGGCGAGTATGGCTACACCTTC
TRBV18	TRBJ1-5	TRBD1	-	CASSPSGQGRNQPQHF	TGTGCCAGCTCACCTTCGGGACAGGGACGAAATCAGCCCCAGCATTTT
TRBV3-2	TRBJ1-4	-	-	CASSQERTDGEKLFF	TGTGCCAGCAGCCAAGAAAGGACCGACGGTGAAAAACTGTTTTTT
TRBV12-3/TRBV12-4	TRBJ1-2	-	many	CASSGYGSGYTF	TGTGCCAGCAGCGGGTACGGATCGGGCTACACCTTC
TRBV18	TRBJ2-7	TRBD1	-	CASSNGQGRVYEQYF	TGTGCCAGCTCGAACGGACAGGGAAGGGTCTACGAGCAGTACTTC
TRBV20-1	TRBJ1-1	-	many	CSANTEAFF	TGCAGTGCTAACACTGAAGCTTTCTTT
TRBV28	TRBJ2-1	TRBD1	many	CASRRQGANPFF	TGTGCCAGCAGACGTCAGGGGGCGAATCCGTTCTTC
TRBV5-1	TRBJ2-7	-	few	CASTRLEGGEQYF	TGCGCCAGCACAAGGCTCGAAGGGGGAGAGCAGTACTTC
TRBV25-1	TRBJ2-2	-	few	CASSESGFWDTGELFF	TGTGCCAGCAGTGAATCGGGATTTTGGGACACCGGGGAGCTGTTTTTT
TRBV18	TRBJ2-7	TRBD2	-	CASSRPGLAGVSEQYF	TGTGCCAGCTCACGACCGGGACTAGCGGGAGTTTCCGAGCAGTACTTC
TRBV5-1	TRBJ2-2	TRBD1	many	CASSPGQGAVTGELFF	TGCGCCAGCAGCCCGGGACAGGGGGCGGTCACCGGGGAGCTGTTTTTT
TRBV12-5	TRBJ1-3	-	many	CASGLVLGDTFSVGNTIYF	TGTGCTAGTGGTTTGGTACTAGGGGACACCTTTTCAGTAGGCAACACCATATATTTT
TRBV9	TRBJ1-4	-	few	CASSALDGVEKLFF	TGTGCCAGCAGCGCTCTCGACGGAGTTGAAAAACTGTTTTTT
TRBV10-3	TRBJ1-5	-	once	CATPSEPRNQPQHF	TGTGCCACCCCCTCAGAACCTCGCAATCAGCCCCAGCATTTT
TRBV9	TRBJ2-3	-	many	CASSPGAVTSTDTQYF	TGTGCCAGCAGCCCGGGGGCGGTAACTAGCACAGATACGCAGTATTTT
TRBV13	TRBJ1-4	TRBD1	-	CASSFRTGTANEKLFF	TGTGCCAGCAGCTTCCGAACCGGGACAGCAAATGAAAAACTGTTTTTT
TRBV12-3/TRBV12-4	TRBJ1-4	-	many	CASSLGAQGGEKLFF	TGTGCCAGCAGTTTGGGTGCGCAGGGAGGCGAAAAACTGTTTTTT
TRBV24-1	TRBJ2-7	TRBD2	-	CATSVLGLAGTYEQYF	TGTGCCACCAGTGTCCTGGGACTAGCGGGGACCTACGAGCAGTACTTC
TRBV24-1	TRBJ2-3	-	-	CATSDNSRVTDTQYF	TGTGCCACCAGTGATAACTCCAGGGTTACAGATACGCAGTATTTT
TRBV7-9	TRBJ2-5	-	few	CASSSRAVTETQYF	TGTGCCAGCAGCTCCCGGGCCGTGACGGAGACCCAGTACTTC